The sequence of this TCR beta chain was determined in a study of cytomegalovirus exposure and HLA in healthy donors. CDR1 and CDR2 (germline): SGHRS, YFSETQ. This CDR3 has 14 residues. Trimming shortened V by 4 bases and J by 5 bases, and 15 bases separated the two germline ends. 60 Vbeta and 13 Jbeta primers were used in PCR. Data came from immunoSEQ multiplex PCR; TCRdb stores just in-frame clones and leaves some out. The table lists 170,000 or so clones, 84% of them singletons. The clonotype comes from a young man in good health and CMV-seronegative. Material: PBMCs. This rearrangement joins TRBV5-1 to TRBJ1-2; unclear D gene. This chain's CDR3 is CASSPGEGGYGYTF. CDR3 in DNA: TGCGCCAGCAGCCCGGGAGAGGGAGGTTATGGCTACACCTTC.